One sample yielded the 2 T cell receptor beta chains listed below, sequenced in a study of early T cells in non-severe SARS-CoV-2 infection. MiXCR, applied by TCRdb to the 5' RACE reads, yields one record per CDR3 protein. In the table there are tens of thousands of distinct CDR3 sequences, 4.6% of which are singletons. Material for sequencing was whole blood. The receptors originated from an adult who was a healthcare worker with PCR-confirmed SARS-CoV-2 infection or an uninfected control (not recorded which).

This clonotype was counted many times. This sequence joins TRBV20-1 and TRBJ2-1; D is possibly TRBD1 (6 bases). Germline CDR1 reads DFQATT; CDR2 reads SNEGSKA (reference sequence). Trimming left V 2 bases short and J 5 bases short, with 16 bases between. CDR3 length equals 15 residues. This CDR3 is CSARWAGDINNEQFF. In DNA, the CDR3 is TGCAGTGCTAGATGGGCAGGGGACATAAACAATGAGCAGTTCTTC.

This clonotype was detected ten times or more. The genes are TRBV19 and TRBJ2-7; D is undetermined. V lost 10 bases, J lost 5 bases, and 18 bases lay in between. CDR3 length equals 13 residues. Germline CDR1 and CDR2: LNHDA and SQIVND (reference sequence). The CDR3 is CATGRTQHNEQYF. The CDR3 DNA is TGTGCCACCGGGCGGACCCAACACAACGAGCAGTACTTC.